This passage covers 29 T cell receptor beta chains from one sample sequenced in a study of blood T cell repertoires in COVID-19. Sequencing was performed with immunoSEQ multiplex PCR; in TCRdb, only in-frame clones are kept and a portion is missing. Among over 100,000 clones listed, 75% to 90% were seen once. What was sequenced was peripheral blood. All receptors come from a man aged 45-65 years with acute or convalescent COVID-19.

This clone appeared many times. The rearrangement uses TRBV7-9 and TRBJ2-3, with 7 positions matching TRBD2. Per germline, CDR1 SEHNR and CDR2 FQNEAQ (reference sequence). The junction had 9 bases not matched to a gene; V was cut back by 5 bases and J by 1 base. This CDR3 has 16 amino acids. This CDR3 reads CASSPYQGGGTDTQYF. In nucleotides, the CDR3 is TGTGCCAGCAGCCCGTACCAGGGAGGGGGCACAGATACGCAGTATTTT.

This clone has more than one count but fewer than ten. The CDR3 reads CASRGTRSVYEQYF. The CDR3 region has the DNA TGTGCCAGCAGGGGGACTAGGTCGGTCTACGAGCAGTACTTC. J is TRBJ2-7 and V is TRBV5-4, with 8 bases aligning to TRBD2. With 5 bases clipped from V and 3 bases from J, the junction kept 7 bases outside the gene matches. CDR1 is SGHNT and CDR2 is YYREEE in the germline V gene (reference sequence). This CDR3 is built from 14 residues.

The chain carries TRBV28 and TRBJ2-2, with D unclear. The CDR3 covers 12 residues. V lost 2 bases and J lost 7, with 5 bases in between. Germline V gene data show CDR1 as MDHEN and CDR2 as SYDVKM. The CDR3 loop is CASSLIHGELFF. The DNA of the CDR3 is TGTGCCAGCAGTTTAATACACGGGGAGCTGTTTTTT. Using reference TRBV28 and TRBJ2-2 for the parts outside the CDR3, the full variable domain is DVKVTQSSRYLVKRTGEKVFLECVQDMDHENMFWYRQDPGLGLRLIYFSYDVKMKEKGDIPEGYSVSREKKERFSLILESASTNQTSMYLCASSLIHGELFFGEGSRLTVL.

The rearrangement joins TRBV30 to TRBJ1-6, with unresolved D. Germline-derived CDR1 and CDR2 are GTSNPN and SVGIG (reference sequence). V dropped 5 bases and J dropped 9 bases, with 11 bases sitting between them. This CDR3 has 12 amino acids. The CDR3 spells CAWGEMGSPLHF. CDR3 DNA sequence: TGTGCCTGGGGGGAGATGGGTTCACCCCTCCACTTT.

The rearrangement joins TRBV24-1 to TRBJ1-5; tentative D call: TRBD1 (5 bases). Trimming shortened V by 6 bases and J by 9 bases, and 11 bases separated the two germline ends. CDR1 is KGHDR and CDR2 is SFDVKD in the germline V gene. The CDR3 extends over 12 amino acids. The CDR3 loop is CATSSGGRPQHF. CDR3 nucleotides: TGTGCCACCAGTTCGGGGGGGAGGCCCCAGCATTTT.

The chain recombines TRBV30 with TRBJ2-2; TRBD2 matches at 9 bases. The CDR3 is 16 amino acids. Germline V gene lookup returns CDR1 GTSNPN and CDR2 SVGIG (reference sequence). Trimming cost V 3 bases and J 2 bases; bases outside gene matches: 7. CDR3 sequence reads: CAWSSLAGANTGELFF. CDR3 DNA: TGTGCCTGGAGCTCCTTAGCGGGAGCAAACACCGGGGAGCTGTTTTTT.

The gene calls are TRBV5-1 and TRBJ2-1; TRBD1 aligns across 7 bases. CDR1 and CDR2 from the germline V gene are SGHRS and YFSETQ. CDR3 size: 12 residues. V dropped 2 bases and J dropped 12; count of bases not matched to a gene: 5. The CDR3 protein is CASSFDRDWQFF. The CDR3 region has the DNA TGCGCCAGCAGCTTTGACAGGGATTGGCAGTTCTTC.

A few counts support this clone. The rearrangement joins TRBV28 to TRBJ1-5; D ambiguous. CDR1 and CDR2 from the germline V gene are MDHEN and SYDVKM. CDR3 length: 18 residues. V lost 7 bases and J 0 bases, leaving 22 bases between the germline ends. CDR3 nucleotide sequence: TGTGCCAGCAATCCTGGTTTTCTCAAAGGAGGTAGCAATCAGCCCCAGCATTTT. Amino acids: CASNPGFLKGGSNQPQHF.

The chain recombines TRBV9 with TRBJ2-5, with D unclear. This CDR3 comprises 13 residues. Trimming shortened V by 4 bases and J by 4 bases, and 11 bases separated the two germline ends. Germline values: CDR1 SGDLS, CDR2 YYNGEE. CDR3 loop: CASSPHGAETQYF. CDR3 DNA sequence: TGTGCCAGCAGCCCTCACGGAGCAGAGACCCAGTACTTC.

The rearrangement links TRBV28 to TRBJ2-1, with TRBD2 identical over 9 bases. V lost 7 bases, J lost 4 bases, and 8 bases stayed unmatched. This CDR3 region has 15 residues. Germline V gives CDR1 MDHEN, CDR2 SYDVKM. Written as DNA, the CDR3 is TGTGCCAGCATCGGTAGCGGGAGTCGGTACAATGAGCAGTTCTTC. Amino acids: CASIGSGSRYNEQFF.

This clone was counted between two and nine times. This chain uses TRBV5-4 with TRBJ2-1, with 8 bases lining up with TRBD1. The trim removed 5 bases at V and 0 bases at J, leaving 7 bases unmatched. Germline CDR1 is SGHNT and CDR2 is YYREEE (reference sequence). The CDR3 totals 16 residues. This chain's CDR3 is CASSWGQAGSYNEQFF. CDR3 DNA sequence: TGTGCCAGCAGTTGGGGACAGGCGGGCTCCTACAATGAGCAGTTCTTC.

The chain recombines TRBV4-2 with TRBJ1-2; D is unclear. This CDR3 has 13 residues. Trimming stripped 4 bases from V and 8 bases from J, with 14 bases between. The germline gives CDR1 LGHNA, CDR2 YNFKEQ. The CDR3 is CASSPKEEEGYTF. In nucleotides, the CDR3 is TGTGCCAGCAGCCCAAAGGAGGAGGAAGGCTACACCTTC.

The chain recombines TRBV28 with TRBJ2-7, with D tentatively TRBD1 (6 bases). The V and J ends lost 4 bases and 6 bases respectively, with 22 bases between them. This CDR3 comprises 16 residues. The V gene's germline CDR1 is MDHEN and CDR2 SYDVKM. The CDR3 is CASSSPTRGRKVEQYF. CDR3 bases: TGTGCCAGCAGTTCCCCTACCAGGGGAAGGAAAGTCGAGCAGTACTTC.

This clone showed up just a few times. The V gene is TRBV5-1, the J gene TRBJ2-2; TRBD1 aligns across 8 bases. Germline lookup yields CDR1 SGHRS and CDR2 YFSETQ. V shed 4 bases, J shed 7 bases, and the junction held 6 bases outside the gene matches. The CDR3 extends over 14 amino acids. CDR3 in amino acids: CASSGQGGVGELFF. The DNA for the CDR3 is TGCGCCAGCAGCGGACAGGGTGGGGTCGGGGAGCTGTTTTTT. Drawing the rest from reference TRBV5-1 and TRBJ2-2, the complete variable domain is KAGVTQTPRYLIKTRGQQVTLSCSPISGHRSVSWYQQTPGQGLQFLFEYFSETQRNKGNFPGRFSGRQFSNSRSEMNVSTLELGDSALYLCASSGQGGVGELFFGEGSRLTVL.

This rearrangement joins TRBV5-4 to TRBJ1-1, with a tentative D call TRBD1 (6 bases). Trimming stripped 4 bases from V and 2 bases from J, with 12 bases between. The CDR3 has 14 residues. Germline assignment: CDR1 SGHNT and CDR2 YYREEE (reference sequence). The CDR3 loop is CASSIGTLNTEAFF. The CDR3 DNA reads TGTGCCAGCAGCATAGGGACACTCAACACTGAAGCTTTCTTT.

V gene TRBV5-6 combines with J gene TRBJ1-2; D call uncertain. Germline lookup yields CDR1 SGHDT and CDR2 YYEEEE. The CDR3 has 15 residues. Trimming removed 0 bases from V and 6 bases from J, with 15 bases in between. The CDR3 loop is CASSLEVRVSDGYTF. CDR3 in DNA: TGTGCCAGCAGCTTGGAAGTACGGGTGTCGGATGGCTACACCTTC. Full variable domain (outside the CDR3, taken from reference TRBV5-6 and TRBJ1-2): DAGVTQSPTHLIKTRGQQVTLRCSPKSGHDTVSWYQQALGQGPQFIFQYYEEEERQRGNFPDRFSGHQFPNYSSELNVNALLLGDSALYLCASSLEVRVSDGYTFGSGTRLTVV.

This chain links TRBV6-4 with TRBJ2-1; TRBD2 aligns across 11 bases. CDR1 is MRHNA and CDR2 is SNTAGT in the germline V gene. The CDR3 loop spans 16 amino acids. V gave up 4 bases and J gave up 6 bases; unmatched junction bases: 8. This CDR3 reads CASSALAGGLSNEQFF. In DNA, the CDR3 is TGTGCCAGCAGTGCCTTAGCGGGAGGGCTTTCCAATGAGCAGTTCTTC.

The CDR3: CASTAWGDSRNYGYTF. The CDR3 DNA sequence: TGTGCCAGCACCGCTTGGGGGGACTCCAGGAACTATGGCTACACCTTC. The rearrangement links TRBV28 to TRBJ1-2; D might be TRBD1 (5 bases). V dropped 7 bases and J dropped 2 bases, with 20 bases sitting between them. CDR1 and CDR2 from the germline V gene are MDHEN and SYDVKM. This CDR3 is built from 16 residues.

The rearrangement uses TRBV7-9 and TRBJ1-4; D gene ambiguous. The CDR3 loop spans 15 amino acids. In germline, CDR1 is SEHNR, CDR2 FQNEAQ (reference sequence). V lost 4 bases, J lost 4 bases, and 13 bases lay in between. CDR3 in amino acids: CASSSSSGFNEKLFF. In DNA, the CDR3 is TGTGCCAGCAGCTCATCATCGGGGTTTAATGAAAAACTGTTTTTT.

About this clone: The same CDR3 arises from other DNA sequences in this sample as well. The rearrangement links TRBV2 to TRBJ2-5; 9 bases map to TRBD2. V shed 4 bases and J 4 bases; nucleotides not matched to a gene: 1. The V gene's germline CDR1 is SNHLY and CDR2 FYNNEI. This CDR3 has 13 amino acids. CDR3: CASSGREGETQYF. The CDR3 DNA reads as TGTGCCAGCAGTGGGCGGGAGGGAGAGACCCAGTACTTC.

The chain employs TRBV14 and TRBJ2-3; TRBD2 might be the D (5 bases). Trimming pared 4 bases from V and 0 bases from J, leaving 11 bases between. CDR1 is SGHDN, CDR2 FVKESK, per germline. The CDR3 is 15 amino acids. CDR3 sequence (DNA): TGTGCCAGCAGCCCCCTGCCGGGGAGCACAGATACGCAGTATTTT. Translation gives CASSPLPGSTDTQYF.

The chain carries TRBV3-1 (or the pseudogene TRBV3-2) and TRBJ2-7; 12 bases map to TRBD2. Trimming removed 6 bases from V and 2 bases from J; junction bases left unmatched: 11. In germline, CDR1 is LGHDT, CDR2 YNNKEL (reference sequence). The CDR3 length is 17 residues. The DNA of the CDR3 is TGTGCCAGCAGTCGGCTAGCGGGAGGGGCAGGGACCTACGAGCAGTACTTC. Amino acid sequence: CASSRLAGGAGTYEQYF.

This rearrangement joins TRBV2 to TRBJ1-5; D call uncertain. CDR3 size: 13 residues. Germline V gene lookup returns CDR1 SNHLY and CDR2 FYNNEI. Deletions cut 7 bases from V and 6 bases from J, with 13 bases between. CDR3 sequence reads: CASMWEGGQPQHF. CDR3 in DNA: TGTGCCAGCATGTGGGAGGGAGGTCAGCCCCAGCATTTT.

The chain recombines TRBV28 with TRBJ2-1; D call uncertain. CDR3 length: 14 amino acids. The germline V and J ends were trimmed by 5 bases and 6 bases, with 14 bases remaining between them. CDR1 is MDHEN and CDR2 is SYDVKM in the germline V gene. CDR3 bases: TGTGCCAGCAGTCCTCGGGTTAGTCTCAATGAGCAGTTCTTC. Translation gives CASSPRVSLNEQFF.

This chain joins TRBV9 and TRBJ2-4, with 7 bases that match TRBD1. Germline assignment: CDR1 SGDLS and CDR2 YYNGEE. V gave up 3 bases and J gave up 0 bases; unmatched junction bases: 9. The CDR3 is made up of 17 amino acids. The CDR3 loop is CASSALGTELAKNIQYF. As DNA, the CDR3 is TGTGCCAGCAGCGCGCTTGGGACAGAACTAGCCAAAAACATTCAGTACTTC.

The chain is built from TRBV14 and TRBJ1-2; no clear D gene. V lost 0 bases to trimming and J lost 4 bases, with 6 bases between them. This CDR3 comprises 13 residues. Germline V CDR1 and CDR2: SGHDN, FVKESK. The DNA for the CDR3 is TGTGCCAGCAGCCAAGATCGTAGCTATGGCTACACCTTC. This gives the protein CASSQDRSYGYTF.

CDR3 region: CASSEGGKASPLHF. The CDR3 DNA sequence: TGTGCCAGCAGTGAAGGCGGTAAGGCTTCACCCCTCCACTTT. The chain couples TRBV6-1 to TRBJ1-6; D gene uncertain. Trimming removed 1 base from V and 9 bases from J, with 10 bases in between. The CDR3 totals 14 residues. Germline V gene lookup returns CDR1 MNHNS and CDR2 SASEGT.

This clone came up a few times. J is TRBJ2-2 and V is TRBV19, with TRBD1 as a possible D gene (5 bases). CDR1 is LNHDA and CDR2 is SQIVND in the germline V gene (reference sequence). V was trimmed by 3 bases and J by 2 bases, leaving 7 bases between them. The CDR3 consists of 14 residues. CDR3 loop: CASSIDRNTGELFF. As DNA, the CDR3 is TGTGCCAGTAGTATTGACAGAAACACCGGGGAGCTGTTTTTT.

This chain joins TRBV27 and TRBJ1-5; no reliable D call. Germline CDR1 is MNHEY and CDR2 is SMNVEV (reference sequence). The V gene lost 0 bases and the J gene lost 2 bases, with 5 bases spanning the gap. The CDR3 sequence is 14 residues long. The CDR3 is CASSLSAGNQPQHF. In DNA, the CDR3 is TGTGCCAGCAGTTTATCGGCGGGCAATCAGCCCCAGCATTTT.